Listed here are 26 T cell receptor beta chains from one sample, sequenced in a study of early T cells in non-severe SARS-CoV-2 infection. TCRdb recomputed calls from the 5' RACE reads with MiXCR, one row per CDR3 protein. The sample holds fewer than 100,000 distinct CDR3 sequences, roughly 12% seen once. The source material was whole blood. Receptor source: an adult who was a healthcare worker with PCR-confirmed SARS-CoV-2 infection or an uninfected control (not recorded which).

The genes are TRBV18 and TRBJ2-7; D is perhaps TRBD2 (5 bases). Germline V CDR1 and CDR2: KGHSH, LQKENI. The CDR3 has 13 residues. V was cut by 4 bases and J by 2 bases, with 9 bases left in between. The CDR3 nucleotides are TGTGCCAGCTCACGGGGAGAAACCTACGAGCAGTACTTC. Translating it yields CASSRGETYEQYF.

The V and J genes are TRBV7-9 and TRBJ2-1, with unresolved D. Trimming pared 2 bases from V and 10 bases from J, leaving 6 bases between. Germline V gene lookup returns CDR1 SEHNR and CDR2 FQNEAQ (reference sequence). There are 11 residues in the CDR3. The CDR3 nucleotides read TGTGCCAGCAGCTTATCGCCGGAGCAGTTCTTC. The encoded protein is CASSLSPEQFF. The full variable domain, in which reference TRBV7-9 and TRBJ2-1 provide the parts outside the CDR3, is DTGVSQNPRHKITKRGQNVTFRCDPISEHNRLYWYRQTLGQGPEFLTYFQNEAQLEKSRLLSDRFSAERPKGSFSTLEIQRTEQGDSAMYLCASSLSPEQFFGPGTRLTVL.

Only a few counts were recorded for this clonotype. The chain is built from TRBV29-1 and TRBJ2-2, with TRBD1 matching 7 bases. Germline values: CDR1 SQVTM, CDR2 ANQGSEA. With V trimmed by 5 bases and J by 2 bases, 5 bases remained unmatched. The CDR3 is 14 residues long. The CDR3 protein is CSVSRDSNTGELFF. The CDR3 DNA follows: TGCAGCGTTTCACGGGACAGCAACACCGGGGAGCTGTTTTTT.

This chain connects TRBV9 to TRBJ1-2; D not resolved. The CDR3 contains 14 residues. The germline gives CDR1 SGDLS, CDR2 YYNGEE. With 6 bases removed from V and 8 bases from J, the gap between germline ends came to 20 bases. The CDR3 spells CASNLRDSGGGYTF. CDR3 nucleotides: TGTGCCAGCAACCTTAGAGACTCCGGAGGGGGCTACACCTTC. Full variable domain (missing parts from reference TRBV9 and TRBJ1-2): DSGVTQTPKHLITATGQRVTLRCSPRSGDLSVYWYQQSLDQGLQFLIQYYNGEERAKGNILERFSAQQFPDLHSELNLSSLELGDSALYFCASNLRDSGGGYTFGSGTRLTVV.

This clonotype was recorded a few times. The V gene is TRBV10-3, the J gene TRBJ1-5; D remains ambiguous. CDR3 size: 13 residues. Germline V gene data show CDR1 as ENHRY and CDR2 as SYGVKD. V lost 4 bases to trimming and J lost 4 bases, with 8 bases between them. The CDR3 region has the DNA TGTGCCATCAGTGGTTCGGCGAATCAGCCCCAGCATTTT. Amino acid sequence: CAISGSANQPQHF.

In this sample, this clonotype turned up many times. In DNA, the CDR3 is TGTGCCAGCTCACGAGGACAGGGCGCGAACACTGAAGCTTTCTTT. This encodes CASSRGQGANTEAFF. This chain uses TRBV18 with TRBJ1-1; 8 nucleotides agree with TRBD1. Germline CDR1 and CDR2: KGHSH and LQKENI. V trimming: 4 bases; J trimming: 1 base; junction bases outside the gene matches: 5. CDR3 length equals 15 residues.

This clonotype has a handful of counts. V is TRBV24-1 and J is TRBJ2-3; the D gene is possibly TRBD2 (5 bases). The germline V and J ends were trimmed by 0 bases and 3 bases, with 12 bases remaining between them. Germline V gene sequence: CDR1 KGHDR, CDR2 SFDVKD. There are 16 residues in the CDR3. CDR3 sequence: CATSDLLGKGTDTQYF. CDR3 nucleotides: TGTGCCACCAGTGATTTGCTCGGGAAAGGAACAGATACGCAGTATTTT.

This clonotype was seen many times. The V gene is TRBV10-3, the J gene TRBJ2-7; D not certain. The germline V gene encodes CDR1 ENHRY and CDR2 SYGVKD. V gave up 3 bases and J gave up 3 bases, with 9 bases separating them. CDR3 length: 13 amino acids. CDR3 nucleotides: TGTGCCATCAGTGAAGGGCAGGTCTACGAGCAGTACTTC. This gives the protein CAISEGQVYEQYF.

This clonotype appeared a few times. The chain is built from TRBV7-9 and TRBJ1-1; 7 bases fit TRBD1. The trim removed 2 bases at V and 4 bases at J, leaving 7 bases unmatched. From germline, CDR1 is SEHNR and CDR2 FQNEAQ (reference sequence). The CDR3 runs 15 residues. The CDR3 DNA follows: TGTGCCAGCAGCTTACGGGCAGGGGGAATCACTGAAGCTTTCTTT. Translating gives CASSLRAGGITEAFF.

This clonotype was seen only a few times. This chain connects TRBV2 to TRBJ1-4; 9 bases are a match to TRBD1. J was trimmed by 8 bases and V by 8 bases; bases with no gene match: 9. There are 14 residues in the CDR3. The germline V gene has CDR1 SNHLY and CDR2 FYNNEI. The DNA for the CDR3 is TGTGCCAGCGGATCGGGACAGGGCGGGGAAAAACTGTTTTTT. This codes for CASGSGQGGEKLFF.

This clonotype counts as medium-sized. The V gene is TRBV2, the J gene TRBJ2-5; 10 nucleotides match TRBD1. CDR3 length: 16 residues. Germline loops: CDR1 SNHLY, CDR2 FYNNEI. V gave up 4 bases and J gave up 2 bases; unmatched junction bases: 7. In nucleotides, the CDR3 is TGTGCCAGCAGTGCGGCGGGACAGGGGTGGCAAGAGACCCAGTACTTC. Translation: CASSAAGQGWQETQYF.

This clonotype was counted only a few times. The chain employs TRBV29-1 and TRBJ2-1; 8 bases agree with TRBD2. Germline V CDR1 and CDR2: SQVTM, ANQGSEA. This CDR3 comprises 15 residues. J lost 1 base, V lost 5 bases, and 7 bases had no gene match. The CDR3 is CSVNRPGGSYNEQFF. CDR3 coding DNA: TGCAGCGTTAATAGGCCGGGAGGGTCCTACAATGAGCAGTTCTTC.

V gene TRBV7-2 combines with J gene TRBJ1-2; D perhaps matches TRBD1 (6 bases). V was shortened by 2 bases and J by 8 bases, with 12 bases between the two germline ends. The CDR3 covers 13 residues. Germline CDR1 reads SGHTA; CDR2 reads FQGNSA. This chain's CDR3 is CASSLRAGDGYTF. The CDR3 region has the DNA TGTGCCAGCAGCTTAAGGGCAGGGGACGGCTACACCTTC.

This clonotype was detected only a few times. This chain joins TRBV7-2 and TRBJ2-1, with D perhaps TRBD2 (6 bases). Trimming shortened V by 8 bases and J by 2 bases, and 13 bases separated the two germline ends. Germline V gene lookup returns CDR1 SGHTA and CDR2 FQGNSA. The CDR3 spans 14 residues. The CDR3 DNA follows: TGTGCCAGCCTTGATAGCGGTCCCTACAATGAGCAGTTCTTC. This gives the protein CASLDSGPYNEQFF.

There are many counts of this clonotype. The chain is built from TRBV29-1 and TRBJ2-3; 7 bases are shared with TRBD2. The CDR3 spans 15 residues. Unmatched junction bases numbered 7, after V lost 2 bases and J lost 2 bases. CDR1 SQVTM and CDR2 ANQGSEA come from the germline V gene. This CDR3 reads CSVELGGGPTDTQYF. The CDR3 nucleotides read TGCAGCGTTGAATTGGGGGGAGGGCCCACAGATACGCAGTATTTT.

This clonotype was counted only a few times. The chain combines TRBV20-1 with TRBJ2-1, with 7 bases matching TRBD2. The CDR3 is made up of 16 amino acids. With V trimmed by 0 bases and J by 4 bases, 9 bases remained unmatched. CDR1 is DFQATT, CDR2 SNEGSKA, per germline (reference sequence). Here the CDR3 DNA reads TGCAGTGCTAGAGACCGGAGGAGCGGGACTTACAATGAGCAGTTCTTC. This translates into CSARDRRSGTYNEQFF.

The CDR3 is CSARVIAGAGELFF. The CDR3 DNA follows: TGCAGTGCTAGAGTAATAGCGGGAGCCGGGGAGCTGTTTTTT. V and J are TRBV20-1 and TRBJ2-2, with 9 bases matching TRBD2. This CDR3 region has 14 residues. V shed 1 base, J shed 6 bases, and the junction held 3 bases outside the gene matches. Germline-derived CDR1 and CDR2 are DFQATT and SNEGSKA (reference sequence).

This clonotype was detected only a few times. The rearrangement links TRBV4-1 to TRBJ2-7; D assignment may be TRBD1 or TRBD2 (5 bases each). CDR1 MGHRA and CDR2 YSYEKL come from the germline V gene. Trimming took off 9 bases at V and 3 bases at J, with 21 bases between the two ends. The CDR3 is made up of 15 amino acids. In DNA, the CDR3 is TGCGCCAGTCGCCCGGGGCCCTCGGTAGGCTACGAGCAGTACTTC. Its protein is CASRPGPSVGYEQYF.

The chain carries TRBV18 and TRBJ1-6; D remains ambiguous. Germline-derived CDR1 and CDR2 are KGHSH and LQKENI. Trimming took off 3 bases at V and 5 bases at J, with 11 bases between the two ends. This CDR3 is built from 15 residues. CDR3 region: CASSPRTVDNSPLHF. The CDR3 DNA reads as TGTGCCAGCTCACCTCGGACGGTTGATAATTCACCCCTCCACTTT.

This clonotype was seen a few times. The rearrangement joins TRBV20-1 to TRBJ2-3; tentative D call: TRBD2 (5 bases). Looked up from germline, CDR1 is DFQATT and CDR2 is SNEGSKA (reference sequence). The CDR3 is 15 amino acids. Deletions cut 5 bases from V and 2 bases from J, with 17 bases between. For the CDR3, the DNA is TGCAGTGCTGTAAACCCGATGACTACCACAGATACGCAGTATTTT. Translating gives CSAVNPMTTTDTQYF.

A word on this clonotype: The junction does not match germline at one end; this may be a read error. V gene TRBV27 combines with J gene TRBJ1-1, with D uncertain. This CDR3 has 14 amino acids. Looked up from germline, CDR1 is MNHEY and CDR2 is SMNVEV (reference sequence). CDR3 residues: CANSRGLKGTEAFF. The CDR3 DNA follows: TGTGCCAACAGTAGAGGGTTAAAAGGCACTGAAGCTTTCTTT.

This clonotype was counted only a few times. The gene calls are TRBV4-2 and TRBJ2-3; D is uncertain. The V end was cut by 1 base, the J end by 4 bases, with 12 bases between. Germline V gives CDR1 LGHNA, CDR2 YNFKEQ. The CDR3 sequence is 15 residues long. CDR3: CASSQGPGTADTQYF. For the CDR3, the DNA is TGTGCCAGCAGCCAAGGGCCAGGAACAGCAGATACGCAGTATTTT.

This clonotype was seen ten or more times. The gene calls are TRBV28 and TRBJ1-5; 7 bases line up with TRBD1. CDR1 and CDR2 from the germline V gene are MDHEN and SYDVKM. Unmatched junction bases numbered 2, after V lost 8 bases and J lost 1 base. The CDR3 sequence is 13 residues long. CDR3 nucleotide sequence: TGTGCCAGCGGCAGGGGGAGCAATCAGCCCCAGCATTTT. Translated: CASGRGSNQPQHF.

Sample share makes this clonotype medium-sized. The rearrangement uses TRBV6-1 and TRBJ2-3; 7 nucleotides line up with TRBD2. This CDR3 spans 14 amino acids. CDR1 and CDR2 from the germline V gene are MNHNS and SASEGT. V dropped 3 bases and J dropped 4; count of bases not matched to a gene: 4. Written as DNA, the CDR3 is TGTGCCAGCAGTGACGGGGGAGGGCCAGATACGCAGTATTTT. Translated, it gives CASSDGGGPDTQYF.

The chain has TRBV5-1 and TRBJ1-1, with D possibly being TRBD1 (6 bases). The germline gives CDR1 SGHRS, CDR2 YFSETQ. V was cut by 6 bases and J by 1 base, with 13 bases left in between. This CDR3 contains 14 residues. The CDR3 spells CASKGGPTNTEAFF. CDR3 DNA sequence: TGCGCCAGCAAGGGGGGTCCCACGAACACTGAAGCTTTCTTT.

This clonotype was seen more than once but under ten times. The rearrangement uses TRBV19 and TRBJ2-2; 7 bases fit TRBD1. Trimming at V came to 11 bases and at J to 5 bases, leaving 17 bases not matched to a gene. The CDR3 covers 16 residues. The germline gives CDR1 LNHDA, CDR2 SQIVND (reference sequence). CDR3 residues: CAPRNRTGELTGELFF. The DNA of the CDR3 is TGTGCCCCCCGAAATAGGACAGGAGAATTAACCGGGGAGCTGTTTTTT.